A single TCR beta chain is shown here with its context. The definition of stable Graves' hyperthyroidism was no ophthalmopathy progression within 18 months. Newly diagnosed hyperthyroidism, duration under 2 months, in patients aged 18 to 65. The study left out patients who had uncontrolled infection, other autoimmune disease, pregnancy or lactation. Amplification yielded TCR beta CDR3 regions, with RNA transcripts as the source. Initially, a first-round RT-PCR of the TCR CDR3 employed the HTBI primer set. TCRdb processed the multiplex PCR reads anew with MiXCR; each CDR3 protein has one entry. The sample contains 650,000 to 750,000 distinct CDR3 sequences, 14% of which appear only once. The data were obtained in a study of T cells in Graves' hyperthyroidism and ophthalmopathy. Across the whole study: Pretreatment peripheral blood was obtained at initial diagnosis.

Germline CDR1 MNHNS, CDR2 SASEGT. The V end was cut by 7 bases, the J end by 1 base, with 14 bases between. The CDR3 contains 15 residues. This TCR came from a woman in her late teens or twenties with Graves' hyperthyroidism. V gene TRBV6-1 combines with J gene TRBJ2-4, with D possibly called TRBD1 or TRBD2 (5 bases each). Specimen: blood. CDR3 sequence reads: CASTRGRVAKNIQYF. DNA for the CDR3: TGTGCCAGCACGAGGGGCAGGGTGGCCAAAAACATTCAGTACTTC.